The 21 T cell receptor beta chains presented below share a single source sample, sequenced in a study of molecular identifiers for immune sequencing clone quantification. TCRdb independently ran MiXCR on the PCR reads; one entry per CDR3 protein. The table shows 460,000 or so distinct CDR3 sequences, with roughly a fifth occurring only once. Sequenced sample: naive CD8+ T cells from blood, with Jurkat cell RNA spiked in. Subset here: FACS-sorted CD8+CD4-CCR7+CD45RA+ naive T cells. The receptors shown here come from a human donor in good health. Some libraries in this study had Jurkat cell RNA spiked in.

This clonotype has at least ten counts. V gene TRBV4-3 combines with J gene TRBJ1-1; TRBD1 might be the D (5 bases). This CDR3 is 15 amino acids long. Trimming cost V 3 bases and J 3 bases, with 14 bases left between them. Looked up from germline, CDR1 is LGHNA and CDR2 is YSLEER. Written as DNA, the CDR3 is TGCGCCAGCAGCCAGGATACCGGGGCCTACACTGAAGCTTTCTTT. Translation: CASSQDTGAYTEAFF.

The rearrangement links TRBV6-6 to TRBJ2-7; D is ambiguous. Germline V lookup: CDR1 MNHNY, CDR2 SVGAGI (reference sequence). CDR3 size: 13 residues. Deletions cut 4 bases from V and 4 bases from J, with 11 bases between. CDR3 sequence (DNA): TGTGCCAGCAGTTCCAGTCAGTGGTACGAGCAGTACTTC. This codes for CASSSSQWYEQYF.

The rearrangement joins TRBV6-2 or TRBV6-3 to TRBJ2-5; the D is unclear. V lost 4 bases, J lost 2 bases, and 11 bases lay in between. The CDR3 totals 14 residues. In germline, CDR1 is MNHEY, CDR2 SVGEGT. DNA of the CDR3: TGTGCCAGCAGTTTGGCACCCCGACAAGAGACCCAGTACTTC. Its protein product is CASSLAPRQETQYF.

The table lists this clonotype with many counts. V and J are TRBV9 and TRBJ2-3, with 9 positions matching TRBD2. The germline V gene has CDR1 SGDLS and CDR2 YYNGEE. The trim removed 3 bases at V and 2 bases at J, leaving 4 bases unmatched. This CDR3 contains 15 residues. The DNA for the CDR3 is TGTGCCAGCAGCGGGACTAGCGCGTACACAGATACGCAGTATTTT. Its translation: CASSGTSAYTDTQYF.

This clonotype has just a few counts. V gene TRBV20-1 combines with J gene TRBJ1-1, with TRBD1 identical over 9 bases. This CDR3 spans 15 amino acids. V lost 1 base and J lost 11; bases outside the gene matches: 14. The germline V gene encodes CDR1 DFQATT and CDR2 SNEGSKA (reference sequence). Here the CDR3 DNA reads TGCAGTGCTAGAGGTCCGGGACAGGGTAGGATTTTTGCTTTCTTT. Its protein product is CSARGPGQGRIFAFF.

Regarding this clonotype: This CDR3 fails to terminate in the conserved phenylalanine or tryptophan, so it likely reflects a read error. This chain links TRBV12-3 or TRBV12-4 with TRBJ1-2; unclear D gene. The CDR3 loop spans 13 amino acids. The V gene lost 2 bases and the J gene lost 4 bases, with 8 bases spanning the gap. The CDR3 coding sequence is TGTGCCAGCAGTTTACAGTTCAGCTATGGCTACACCCTC. Translated: CASSLQFSYGYTL.

This rearrangement joins TRBV30 to TRBJ2-1; D unresolved. Deletions cut 0 bases from V and 5 bases from J, with 8 bases between. The CDR3 is 13 residues long. Per germline, CDR1 GTSNPN and CDR2 SVGIG (reference sequence). CDR3 region: CAWSVQIDNEQFF. CDR3 nucleotide sequence: TGTGCCTGGAGTGTACAAATCGACAATGAGCAGTTCTTC.

The sample holds a few counts of this clonotype. The CDR3 DNA reads as TGCAGCGTTGGGAAGTTGGGACTAGCGGGGGGCCACTCCTACGAGCAGTACTTC. It translates to CSVGKLGLAGGHSYEQYF. The chain employs TRBV29-1 and TRBJ2-7; TRBD2 aligns across 15 bases. The CDR3 contains 18 residues. J gave up 0 bases and V 4 bases, and 10 bases lay outside the gene matches. Germline V gene data show CDR1 as SQVTM and CDR2 as ANQGSEA.

The genes are TRBV11-2 and TRBJ2-7; 7 bases align to TRBD2. V was pared by 8 bases and J by 7 bases, with 11 bases of the junction left unmatched. Germline V gene data show CDR1 as SGHAT and CDR2 as FQNNGV. The CDR3 has 13 residues. CDR3 residues: CASGPRIGGEQYF. The CDR3 region has the DNA TGTGCCAGCGGCCCCCGAATCGGGGGGGAGCAGTACTTC.

This clonotype has ten or more counts. The rearrangement links TRBV4-3 to TRBJ2-7; TRBD1 aligns across 7 bases. J gave up 4 bases and V 0 bases, and 0 bases lay outside the gene matches. The CDR3 has 13 residues. CDR1 is LGHNA and CDR2 is YSLEER in the germline V gene. This chain's CDR3 is CASSQETGYEQYF. CDR3 coding DNA: TGCGCCAGCAGCCAAGAGACAGGGTACGAGCAGTACTTC.

Comment on this clonotype: Given the absence of the conserved phenylalanine or tryptophan at the CDR3 end, a read error is likely. This chain uses TRBV23-1 with TRBJ2-7; D possibly corresponds to TRBD2 (5 bases). TRBV23-1 is given ORF status, its function remaining uncertain. V dropped 1 base and J dropped 3 bases, with 16 bases sitting between them. The CDR3 spans 16 residues. The CDR3 sequence: CASSQLNSGENYEQYS. DNA for the CDR3: TGCGCCAGCAGTCAATTGAATTCCGGGGAAAACTACGAGCAGTACTCC.

Ten or more counts support this clonotype. The rearrangement joins TRBV28 to TRBJ2-7, with 8 bases identical to TRBD2. V was pared by 4 bases and J by 4 bases, with 9 bases of the junction left unmatched. This CDR3 has 15 residues. CDR1 and CDR2 from the germline V gene are MDHEN and SYDVKM. The CDR3 sequence: CASSSASTSVYEQYF. The CDR3 DNA reads TGTGCCAGCAGTTCCGCCTCGACTAGCGTGTACGAGCAGTACTTC. Supplemented by reference TRBV28 and TRBJ2-7, the full variable domain reads DVKVTQSSRYLVKRTGEKVFLECVQDMDHENMFWYRQDPGLGLRLIYFSYDVKMKEKGDIPEGYSVSREKKERFSLILESASTNQTSMYLCASSSASTSVYEQYFGPGTRLTVT.

Only a few counts were recorded for this clonotype. This chain joins TRBV28 and TRBJ2-2, with a possible D match to TRBD2 (6 bases). CDR3 length: 18 residues. Per the germline V gene, CDR1 is MDHEN and CDR2 is SYDVKM. Trimming cost V 10 bases and J 3 bases, with 27 bases left between them. CDR3 in DNA: TGTGCCACCTCAGCAGTTTCCGGTAGCGGTTTATACACCGGGGAGCTGTTTTTT. It translates to CATSAVSGSGLYTGELFF.

The chain joins TRBV20-1 to TRBJ1-2; D call uncertain. The CDR3 extends over 13 amino acids. V lost 4 bases, J lost 4 bases, and 13 bases lay in between. Germline CDR1 is DFQATT and CDR2 is SNEGSKA (reference sequence). CDR3 residues: CSANSLILYGYTF. In DNA form, the CDR3 reads TGCAGTGCTAACTCCCTTATACTCTATGGCTACACCTTC.

This clonotype was seen repeatedly, ten times or more. V is TRBV4-1 and J is TRBJ1-2; no firm D call. CDR1 and CDR2 (germline): MGHRA, YSYEKL. There are 16 residues in the CDR3. Trimming removed 0 bases at V and 4 bases at J, with 15 bases between. In DNA form, the CDR3 reads TGCGCCAGCAGCCAAGAAATCGGAGGGCCCGCCTATGGCTACACCTTC. This encodes CASSQEIGGPAYGYTF.

In nucleotides, the CDR3 is TGTGCCAGTAGTATGGTGCAGGGGGCCATTTCACCCCTCCACTTT. This translates into CASSMVQGAISPLHF. The chain employs TRBV19 and TRBJ1-6, with 8 bases identical to TRBD1. The germline gives CDR1 LNHDA, CDR2 SQIVND (reference sequence). The CDR3 covers 15 residues. J lost 9 bases, V lost 3 bases, and 7 bases had no gene match.

This clonotype came up a few times. The chain couples TRBV5-5 to TRBJ2-3; D may be TRBD2 (6 bases). Per germline, CDR1 SGHKS and CDR2 YYEKEE (reference sequence). The V and J ends lost 1 base and 5 bases respectively, with 17 bases between them. The CDR3 runs 16 residues. CDR3 sequence reads: CASSLRGIGGIDTQYF. DNA for the CDR3: TGTGCCAGCAGCTTGAGAGGGATCGGGGGAATAGATACGCAGTATTTT.

This clonotype was seen at least ten times. The gene calls are TRBV7-8 and TRBJ2-3; 7 bases line up with TRBD2. Germline lookup yields CDR1 SGHVS and CDR2 FQNEAQ. V lost 5 bases and J lost 6; bases outside the gene matches: 5. The CDR3 consists of 13 residues. CDR3: CASSPGLVDTQYF. DNA of the CDR3: TGTGCCAGCAGCCCCGGACTAGTTGATACGCAGTATTTT.

Concerning this clonotype itself: A much larger clone sits a single nucleotide away, making a read error possible. The chain combines TRBV29-1 with TRBJ1-5; the D gene is possibly TRBD1 (6 bases). Deletions cut 6 bases from V and 5 bases from J, with 17 bases between. Germline CDR1 is SQVTM and CDR2 is ANQGSEA. CDR3 length: 14 amino acids. Here the CDR3 DNA reads TGCAGCGTGAATGGTGGGGCAGGGGATCAGCCCCAGCATTTT. Its translation: CSVNGGAGDQPQHF.

This clonotype was recorded a few times. This chain links TRBV4-3 with TRBJ2-3, with a weak D call TRBD1 (6 bases). The ends were cut back, 0 bases at V and 6 bases at J, with 13 bases in the middle. CDR3 length: 15 residues. Germline CDR1 reads LGHNA; CDR2 reads YSLEER. The DNA of the CDR3 is TGCGCCAGCAGCCAAGATAGAACAGGGCCGGATACGCAGTATTTT. It translates to CASSQDRTGPDTQYF.

In its sample, this clonotype was seen a few times. The genes are TRBV7-6 and TRBJ2-5, with unresolved D. CDR3 length: 15 residues. Germline lookup yields CDR1 SGHVS and CDR2 FNYEAQ. V lost 1 base and J 4 bases, leaving 13 bases between the germline ends. CDR3 nucleotide sequence: TGTGCCAGCAGCTTAGTATTGGCAGAACGAGAGACCCAGTACTTC. As protein: CASSLVLAERETQYF.